These 27 T cell receptor beta chains originate from one sample sequenced in a study of T cell repertoires in cytomegalovirus infection (dated by TCRdb to between 2018 and 2021). This sample was sequenced with an Illumina HiSeq 1500. TCRdb ran its own pipeline on the public reads, namely fastp trimming at Q25 and MiXCR clone calling, and kept in-frame beta chains. Here each entry gathers all rows of one CDR3 protein and keeps the most common genes and DNA. The sample table lists around 440,000 distinct CDR3 sequences, approximately 10% of them with a count of one. The top ten clonotypes cover roughly 10% of the sample. Sequencing input: PBMCs. These receptors were taken from a human donor in good health (CMV status not recorded). Some clones in this sample may be carry-over from other donors' samples.

This clonotype came up many times. The V and J genes are TRBV7-8 and TRBJ2-5, with TRBD2 identical over 12 bases. Trimming at V came to 5 bases and at J to 5 bases, leaving 6 bases not matched to a gene. Germline-derived CDR1 and CDR2 are SGHVS and FQNEAQ. The CDR3 consists of 15 residues. The CDR3 DNA sequence: TGTGCCAGCAGCCGACTAGCGGGAGAGTGGGAGACCCAGTACTTC. This gives the protein CASSRLAGEWETQYF.

This clonotype was observed at least ten times. The CDR3 protein is CSVAGGSLLSSYEQYF. The CDR3 nucleotides are TGCAGCGTTGCTGGCGGGAGTCTCCTTAGCTCCTACGAGCAGTACTTC. The gene calls are TRBV29-1 and TRBJ2-7, with 7 bases aligning to TRBD2. The junction had 12 bases not matched to a gene; V was cut back by 4 bases and J by 0 bases. CDR1 and CDR2 from the germline V gene are SQVTM and ANQGSEA. This CDR3 is built from 16 residues.

This clonotype was observed a few times. The chain uses TRBV7-9 and TRBJ1-1, with a possible D match to TRBD1 (5 bases). V was pared by 1 base and J by 1 base, with 7 bases between. Germline values: CDR1 SEHNR, CDR2 FQNEAQ (reference sequence). The CDR3 has 14 residues. The CDR3 nucleotides are TGTGCCAGCAGCTTAGTCGGACAGAACACTGAAGCTTTCTTT. Encoded protein: CASSLVGQNTEAFF.

This clonotype was counted ten times or more. The genes are TRBV4-2 and TRBJ2-2, with 8 bases aligning to TRBD2. The CDR3 sequence is 16 residues long. Per germline, CDR1 LGHNA and CDR2 YNFKEQ. Germline trimming cut 0 bases from V and 8 bases from J; bases unmatched to any gene: 8. The CDR3 is CASSQDWLAGGGELFF. CDR3 bases: TGTGCCAGCAGCCAAGATTGGCTAGCGGGTGGTGGGGAGCTGTTTTTT.

Many counts were recorded for this clonotype. The CDR3 sequence: CASSLSRRGAYGYTF. The CDR3 DNA sequence: TGTGCCAGCAGTCTCTCCCGGCGGGGCGCCTATGGCTACACCTTC. The genes are TRBV6-2 or TRBV6-3 and TRBJ1-2; TRBD1 might be the D (5 bases). The germline V and J ends were trimmed by 5 bases and 4 bases, with 17 bases remaining between them. The CDR3 consists of 15 residues. Germline values: CDR1 MNHEY, CDR2 SVGEGT.

This clonotype has ten or more counts. The CDR3 spells CASSLDGLGQGEQFF. CDR3 in DNA: TGTGCCAGCAGCTTAGATGGTTTAGGACAGGGCGAGCAGTTCTTC. The chain uses TRBV11-2 and TRBJ2-1, with 8 positions matching TRBD1. This CDR3 is 15 amino acids long. Unmatched junction bases numbered 8, after V lost 0 bases and J lost 10 bases. Germline CDR1 and CDR2: SGHAT and FQNNGV.

This clonotype was observed a few times. J is TRBJ2-5 and V is TRBV5-6, with 10 nucleotides matching TRBD2. The CDR3 runs 15 residues. CDR1 is SGHDT and CDR2 is YYEEEE in the germline V gene. The V and J ends lost 3 bases and 6 bases, in that order; junction bases with no gene match: 8. The CDR3 here is CASSSLAGGPKTQYF. The CDR3 DNA reads TGTGCCAGCAGCTCCTTAGCGGGGGGCCCGAAGACCCAGTACTTC.

This clonotype has ten or more counts. V usage is TRBV28 and J usage is TRBJ2-2, with D hard to call. V was pared by 7 bases and J by 4 bases, with 13 bases between. The CDR3 runs 14 residues. Germline values: CDR1 MDHEN, CDR2 SYDVKM. CDR3 amino acids: CASTSEVFTGELFF. CDR3 in DNA: TGTGCCAGCACCAGCGAGGTGTTCACCGGGGAGCTGTTTTTT.

V gene TRBV2 combines with J gene TRBJ2-7; maybe TRBD2 (5 bases). Trimming removed 5 bases from V and 4 bases from J, with 15 bases in between. Germline V gene lookup returns CDR1 SNHLY and CDR2 FYNNEI. This CDR3 has 14 residues. CDR3 region: CASSKGIPGYEQYF. For the CDR3, the DNA is TGTGCCAGCAGTAAAGGCATTCCGGGGTACGAGCAGTACTTC.

DNA for the CDR3: TGTGCCAGCAGCCGGGTGGGAGCGAACACTGAAGCTTTCTTT. Its translation is CASSRVGANTEAFF. The rearrangement uses TRBV3-1 and TRBJ1-1; D unresolved. Germline V gene data show CDR1 as LGHDT and CDR2 as YNNKEL (reference sequence). V shed 4 bases and J shed 1 base, with 10 bases lying between them. CDR3 length: 14 residues.

Concerning this clonotype: Sequence at one end of the junction differs from germline and may be a read error. J is TRBJ1-4 and V is TRBV27; perhaps TRBD1 as D (6 bases). The CDR3 covers 15 residues. Germline assignment: CDR1 MNHEY and CDR2 SMNVEV (reference sequence). For the CDR3, the DNA is TGTGCCAGCAGTCCCCCAGGGGCAACTAATAAAAAACTGTTTTTT. It is translated as CASSPPGATNKKLFF.

At least ten counts were recorded for this clonotype. The gene calls are TRBV6-5 and TRBJ2-2, with unresolved D. The germline V gene encodes CDR1 MNHEY and CDR2 SVGAGI. The CDR3 length is 12 residues. V was trimmed by 6 bases and J by 4 bases, leaving 6 bases between them. The CDR3 bases are TGTGCCAGCAGACCATTCACCGGGGAGCTGTTTTTT. It codes for CASRPFTGELFF.

This clonotype was recorded many times. This chain joins TRBV28 and TRBJ1-2; TRBD1 is a possible D gene (5 bases). This CDR3 is built from 12 residues. Germline V gives CDR1 MDHEN, CDR2 SYDVKM. Trimming removed 6 bases from V and 4 bases from J, with 9 bases in between. CDR3 loop: CASRQRGYGYTF. CDR3 bases: TGTGCCAGCAGACAAAGGGGCTATGGCTACACCTTC.

This clonotype has a count of ten or more. V and J are TRBV10-3 and TRBJ1-6; possible D gene TRBD1, 5 bases. V gave up 0 bases and J gave up 1 base, with 7 bases separating them. CDR1 and CDR2 (germline): ENHRY, SYGVKD. The CDR3 totals 16 residues. CDR3 amino acids: CAISESRGSYNSPLHF. CDR3 bases: TGTGCCATCAGTGAGTCTCGGGGGTCCTATAATTCACCCCTCCACTTT.

This clonotype was seen ten or more times. The CDR3 region is CASRPGTEFFPTNEKLFF. The CDR3 DNA is TGTGCCAGCAGACCCGGGACAGAATTTTTCCCAACTAATGAAAAACTGTTTTTT. The chain has TRBV6-1 and TRBJ1-4; 7 bases fit TRBD1. There are 18 residues in the CDR3. V dropped 6 bases and J dropped 0; count of bases not matched to a gene: 13. Germline V gene sequence: CDR1 MNHNS, CDR2 SASEGT.

On this clonotype: A read error may account for a junction end that differs from germline. The rearrangement uses TRBV5-6 and TRBJ2-5, with D unresolved. This CDR3 is built from 11 residues. Germline V gene sequence: CDR1 SGHDT, CDR2 YYEEEE. This chain's CDR3 is CASSSLGRSHF. The CDR3 DNA reads TGTGCCAGCAGCTCCCTCGGCAGGTCCCACTTC.

This clonotype was counted only a few times. The V and J genes are TRBV20-1 and TRBJ1-5, with TRBD1 matching over 7 bases. J gave up 2 bases and V 6 bases, and 4 bases lay outside the gene matches. Germline-derived CDR1 and CDR2 are DFQATT and SNEGSKA (reference sequence). There are 13 residues in the CDR3. The CDR3 DNA is TGCAGTGCAGACAGGGCTGGCAATCAGCCCCAGCATTTT. Its protein is CSADRAGNQPQHF.

The rearrangement links TRBV3-1 to TRBJ2-7; D is unresolved. The CDR3 extends over 14 amino acids. Germline values: CDR1 LGHDT, CDR2 YNNKEL (reference sequence). Trimming cost V 1 base and J 0 bases, with 7 bases left between them. Here the CDR3 reads CASSQGMGSYEQYF. In DNA, the CDR3 is TGTGCCAGCAGCCAAGGTATGGGCTCCTACGAGCAGTACTTC.

This clonotype has at least ten counts. J is TRBJ1-2 and V is TRBV11-2; possibly TRBD1 for D (6 bases). CDR1 and CDR2 (germline): SGHAT, FQNNGV. The CDR3 length is 12 residues. V was clipped by 3 bases and J by 7 bases, with 9 bases between them. CDR3 DNA: TGTGCCAGCAGCTTCCAGGGGTCTGGCTACACCTTC. Protein sequence: CASSFQGSGYTF. The variable domain in full, completed from reference TRBV11-2 and TRBJ1-2, reads EAGVAQSPRYKIIEKRQSVAFWCNPISGHATLYWYQQILGQGPKLLIQFQNNGVVDDSQLPKDRFSAERLKGVDSTLKIQPAKLEDSAVYLCASSFQGSGYTFGSGTRLTVV.

This clonotype was observed at least ten times. The gene calls are TRBV6-6 and TRBJ2-7; 8 bases are shared with TRBD1. From germline, CDR1 is MNHNY and CDR2 SVGAGI (reference sequence). The CDR3 sequence is 13 residues long. The V and J ends lost 6 bases and 6 bases, in that order; junction bases with no gene match: 7. DNA of the CDR3: TGTGCCAGCAGCAGGGACAGGTGGGGCGAGCAGTACTTC. This sequence encodes CASSRDRWGEQYF.

The V call is TRBV7-9, the J call TRBJ2-6; D not certain. V was pared by 6 bases and J by 4 bases, with 7 bases between. Germline-derived CDR1 and CDR2 are SEHNR and FQNEAQ (reference sequence). The CDR3 is made up of 13 amino acids. DNA of the CDR3: TGTGCCAGCAGTTTGTTGGGGGCCAACGTCCTGACTTTC. Encoded protein: CASSLLGANVLTF.

V gene TRBV20-1 combines with J gene TRBJ2-7, with a possible D match to TRBD1 (6 bases). The CDR3 totals 13 residues. V was pared by 2 bases and J by 4 bases, with 12 bases between. Germline values: CDR1 DFQATT, CDR2 SNEGSKA (reference sequence). The CDR3 reads CSARRQGMYEQYF. CDR3 DNA: TGCAGTGCTAGAAGGCAGGGGATGTACGAGCAGTACTTC.

This clonotype was detected many times. This rearrangement joins TRBV12-3 or TRBV12-4 to TRBJ2-1; no firm D call. The CDR3 covers 14 residues. The germline V and J ends were trimmed by 4 bases and 3 bases, with 10 bases remaining between them. The CDR3 reads CASSSTQNYNEQFF. DNA of the CDR3: TGTGCCAGCAGTTCAACCCAAAACTACAATGAGCAGTTCTTC.

The chain employs TRBV7-6 and TRBJ1-1; 8 bases map to TRBD1. This CDR3 is built from 17 residues. Germline V lookup: CDR1 SGHVS, CDR2 FNYEAQ. V gave up 0 bases and J gave up 1 base; unmatched junction bases: 7. The chain's CDR3 is CASSLALGQGKNTEAFF. The CDR3 region has the DNA TGTGCCAGCAGCTTAGCGCTAGGACAGGGAAAGAACACTGAAGCTTTCTTT.

The chain couples TRBV7-9 to TRBJ2-1, with a weak D call TRBD2 (5 bases). The CDR3 loop spans 13 amino acids. V was shortened by 3 bases and J by 7 bases, with 10 bases between the two germline ends. Germline values: CDR1 SEHNR, CDR2 FQNEAQ (reference sequence). The CDR3 sequence is CASSFRGGNEQFF. CDR3 bases: TGTGCCAGCAGCTTCCGGGGTGGGAATGAGCAGTTCTTC.

The chain is built from TRBV5-6 and TRBJ1-4, with a tentative D call TRBD1 (5 bases). Per the germline V gene, CDR1 is SGHDT and CDR2 is YYEEEE. This CDR3 spans 15 amino acids. V was clipped by 0 bases and J by 5 bases, with 11 bases between them. The CDR3: CASSLETARNEKLFF. The DNA for the CDR3 is TGTGCCAGCAGCTTGGAGACAGCCAGGAATGAAAAACTGTTTTTT. Using reference TRBV5-6 and TRBJ1-4 for the parts outside the CDR3, the full variable domain is DAGVTQSPTHLIKTRGQQVTLRCSPKSGHDTVSWYQQALGQGPQFIFQYYEEEERQRGNFPDRFSGHQFPNYSSELNVNALLLGDSALYLCASSLETARNEKLFFGSGTQLSVL.

This clonotype showed up just a few times. This chain links TRBV30 with TRBJ1-6; 7 nucleotides align to TRBD1. The germline V gene encodes CDR1 GTSNPN and CDR2 SVGIG (reference sequence). The length of the CDR3 is 13 residues. V shed 7 bases, J shed 7 bases, and the junction held 7 bases outside the gene matches. CDR3 region: CALNRGRNSPLHF. For the CDR3, the DNA is TGTGCCTTAAACAGGGGTAGGAATTCACCCCTCCACTTT. Using reference TRBV30 and TRBJ1-6 for the parts outside the CDR3, the full variable domain is SQTIHQWPATLVQPVGSPLSLECTVEGTSNPNLYWYRQAAGRGLQLLFYSVGIGQISSEVPQNLSASRPQDRQFILSSKKLLLSDSGFYLCALNRGRNSPLHFGNGTRLTVT.